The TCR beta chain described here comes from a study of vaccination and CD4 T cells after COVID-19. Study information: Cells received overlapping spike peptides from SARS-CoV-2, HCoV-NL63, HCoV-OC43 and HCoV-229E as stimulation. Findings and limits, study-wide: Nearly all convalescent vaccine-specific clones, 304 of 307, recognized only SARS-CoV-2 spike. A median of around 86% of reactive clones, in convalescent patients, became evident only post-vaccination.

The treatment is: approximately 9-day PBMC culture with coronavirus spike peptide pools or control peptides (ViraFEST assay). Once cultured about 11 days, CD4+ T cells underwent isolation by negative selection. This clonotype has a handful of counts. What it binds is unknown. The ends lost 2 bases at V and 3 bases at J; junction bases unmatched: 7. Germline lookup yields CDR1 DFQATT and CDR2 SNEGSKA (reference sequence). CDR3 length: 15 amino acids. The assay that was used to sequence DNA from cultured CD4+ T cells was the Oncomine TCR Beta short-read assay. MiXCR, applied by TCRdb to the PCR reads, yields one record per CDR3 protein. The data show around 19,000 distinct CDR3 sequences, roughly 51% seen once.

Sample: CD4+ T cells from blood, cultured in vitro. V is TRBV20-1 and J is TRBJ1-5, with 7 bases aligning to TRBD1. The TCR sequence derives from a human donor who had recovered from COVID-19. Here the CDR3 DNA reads TGCAGTGCTAGACATAACAGGGGTTCCAATCAGCCCCAGCATTTT. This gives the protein CSARHNRGSNQPQHF.